This entry features one T cell receptor beta chain sequence. Because the CDR3 is missing its conserved closing phenylalanine or tryptophan, this is likely a read error. This sample is drawn from a study of CD8+CD57+ T cells in acquired aplastic anemia. Germline loops: CDR1 SEHNR, CDR2 FQNEAQ (reference sequence). The CDR3 is made up of 13 amino acids. With 6 bases removed from V and 6 bases from J, the gap between germline ends came to 14 bases. TCR beta VDJ and CDR3 were profiled, and genomic DNA was the template. TCRdb used MiXCR to reprocess the reads, holding one entry per CDR3 protein. The sample consists of 400,000 to 500,000 distinct CDR3 sequences, around 68% of them appearing once.

The clonotype comes from a human donor in good health, serving as a control. The sequencing sample was made of sorted CD4+, CD8+, or CD8+CD57+ T cells (not recorded which) from PBMCs. The chain is built from TRBV7-9 and TRBJ1-1; D might be TRBD1 (5 bases). In nucleotides, the CDR3 is TGTGCCAGCAGTCGCTCGAGGGACGCTGAAGCTTTCTTG. Its protein is CASSRSRDAEAFL.